These 8 T cell receptor beta chains originate from one sample sequenced in a study of radiotherapy plus CTLA-4 blockade in lung cancer (dated by TCRdb to 2017 to 2018). The library was generated by the immunoSEQ multiplex PCR assay. Not all clones reach the TCRdb copy of this immuneACCESS table, which keeps in-frame sequences only. Checked studies attribute under half of the gap to unresolved V genes and leave the rest unexplained. This sample comprises 71,000 or so clones, around 90% of them detected only once. The ten largest make up about 1% of the sample. The sequencing used peripheral blood, collected from a patient treated with radiotherapy plus ipilimumab. The receptors shown here come from a human donor with non-small cell lung cancer who had stable disease on radiotherapy plus ipilimumab.

The chain has TRBV7-3 and TRBJ2-6; weak D call: TRBD2 (5 bases). Germline CDR1 and CDR2: SGHTA and FQGTGA. The V gene lost 5 bases and the J gene lost 2 bases, with 10 bases spanning the gap. The CDR3 runs 15 residues. The CDR3 DNA is TGTGCCAGCAGCCCACCCGGGGCTGGGGCCAACGTCCTGACTTTC. Encoded protein: CASSPPGAGANVLTF.

This clone was counted a single time. This chain uses TRBV7-2 with TRBJ1-1; 11 bases match TRBD1. The germline V gene has CDR1 SGHTA and CDR2 FQGNSA. This CDR3 spans 16 amino acids. J was trimmed by 1 base and V by 5 bases; bases with no gene match: 6. The chain's CDR3 is CASSEDRGPGNTEAFF. In DNA form, the CDR3 reads TGTGCCAGCAGCGAGGACAGGGGGCCTGGGAACACTGAAGCTTTCTTT.

The chain combines TRBV7-3 with TRBJ2-1, with TRBD2 as a possible D gene (5 bases). This CDR3 is built from 12 residues. Trimming left V 1 base short and J 9 bases short, with 7 bases between. Germline lookup yields CDR1 SGHTA and CDR2 FQGTGA. This CDR3 reads CASSLRAGEQFF. The CDR3 region has the DNA TGTGCCAGCAGCTTAAGGGCGGGTGAGCAGTTCTTC.

This chain uses TRBV13 with TRBJ1-2; no definite D call. Germline lookup yields CDR1 PRHDT and CDR2 FYEKMQ (reference sequence). The V and J ends lost 0 bases and 4 bases respectively, with 6 bases between them. The CDR3 extends over 13 amino acids. The CDR3 protein is CASSLGESYGYTF. The CDR3 coding sequence is TGTGCCAGCAGCTTAGGGGAATCCTATGGCTACACCTTC.

The V gene is TRBV27, the J gene TRBJ2-5; 9 positions agree with TRBD1. Trimming at V came to 3 bases and at J to 2 bases, leaving 4 bases not matched to a gene. The germline V gene encodes CDR1 MNHEY and CDR2 SMNVEV (reference sequence). CDR3 size: 15 residues. The CDR3 nucleotides read TGTGCCAGCAGTTTGGGGACAGGGACGCAAGAGACCCAGTACTTC. Its protein is CASSLGTGTQETQYF.

The chain is built from TRBV6-1 and TRBJ1-4; no clear D gene. This CDR3 is 13 amino acids long. Trimming left V 5 bases short and J 3 bases short, with 7 bases between. In germline, CDR1 is MNHNS, CDR2 SASEGT. The CDR3 sequence is CASSQAANEKLFF. The CDR3 DNA reads TGTGCCAGCAGTCAGGCGGCTAATGAAAAACTGTTTTTT.

The J gene is TRBJ2-7, the V gene TRBV6-5, with 7 nucleotides matching TRBD1. Germline CDR1 and CDR2: MNHEY and SVGAGI. The CDR3 runs to 14 residues. The trim removed 4 bases at V and 3 bases at J, leaving 6 bases unmatched. CDR3 sequence reads: CASSSLQGDYEQYF. CDR3 DNA sequence: TGTGCCAGCAGTTCTCTTCAGGGGGACTACGAGCAGTACTTC.

V gene TRBV19 combines with J gene TRBJ2-3; possible D gene TRBD2, 6 bases. This CDR3 has 14 amino acids. The ends were cut back, 5 bases at V and 2 bases at J, with 11 bases in the middle. Germline loops: CDR1 LNHDA, CDR2 SQIVND (reference sequence). The CDR3 here is CASSLGLPTDTQYF. The CDR3 DNA is TGTGCCAGTAGTTTAGGACTACCCACAGATACGCAGTATTTT.